Below are 27 T cell receptor beta chains sequenced from a single sample in a study of blood T cell repertoires in COVID-19. Assay: immunoSEQ multiplex PCR; the TCRdb copy retains only in-frame clones and omits some. The profile shows approximately 240,000 clones, around 85% of them singletons. Source material: PBMCs or T cells enriched from blood (not recorded which). These receptor sequences come from a woman in her forties or fifties in a cohort exposed to, infected with or recovered from COVID-19 (not recorded which).

The gene calls are TRBV4-2 and TRBJ2-1; 7 bases match TRBD2. Germline trimming cut 1 base from V and 5 bases from J; bases unmatched to any gene: 2. The V gene's germline CDR1 is LGHNA and CDR2 YNFKEQ. This CDR3 spans 14 amino acids. CDR3 sequence reads: CASSQGRENNEQFF. The CDR3 DNA reads TGTGCCAGCAGCCAAGGGCGGGAGAACAATGAGCAGTTCTTC.

The V call is TRBV5-4, the J call TRBJ2-2; the match to TRBD2 covers 7 bases. Germline V gene data show CDR1 as SGHNT and CDR2 as YYREEE (reference sequence). The V and J ends lost 1 base and 6 bases, in that order; junction bases with no gene match: 9. This CDR3 is built from 16 residues. In DNA, the CDR3 is TGTGCCAGCAGCTTGCTCCCCGGGACTACGGCCGGGGAGCTGTTTTTT. It codes for CASSLLPGTTAGELFF.

The genes are TRBV5-4 and TRBJ1-1; D might be TRBD1 (6 bases). V was pared by 6 bases and J by 4 bases, with 13 bases between. Germline lookup yields CDR1 SGHNT and CDR2 YYREEE (reference sequence). CDR3 length: 13 residues. The CDR3 region is CASTNRVGTEAFF. In DNA, the CDR3 is TGTGCCAGCACCAACAGGGTTGGCACTGAAGCTTTCTTT.

This rearrangement joins TRBV4-3 to TRBJ2-7, with TRBD1 as a possible D gene (5 bases). Germline CDR1 is LGHNA and CDR2 is YSLEER. CDR3 length: 14 amino acids. The V gene lost 2 bases and the J gene lost 5 bases, with 13 bases spanning the gap. CDR3 residues: CASSQFGASDEQYF. The CDR3 DNA reads TGCGCCAGCAGCCAATTTGGGGCTTCTGACGAGCAGTACTTC.

This clone showed up just once. The chain employs TRBV7-2 and TRBJ1-2; TRBD1 aligns across 8 bases. Germline lookup yields CDR1 SGHTA and CDR2 FQGNSA. This CDR3 has 14 residues. Trimming removed 5 bases from V and 0 bases from J; junction bases left unmatched: 2. CDR3 amino acids: CASSPDRANYGYTF. Written as DNA, the CDR3 is TGTGCCAGCAGCCCGGACAGGGCTAACTATGGCTACACCTTC.

This clone appeared a few times. The CDR3 bases are TGCGCCAGCAGTCCGGACAGGGGGCTGTATCCCCAGCATTTT. It encodes CASSPDRGLYPQHF. The chain carries TRBV10-2 and TRBJ1-5; 11 bases agree with TRBD1. CDR3 size: 14 residues. J lost 10 bases, V lost 5 bases, and 7 bases had no gene match. Per germline, CDR1 WSHSY and CDR2 SAAADI.

This clone was detected only once. This chain links TRBV24-1 with TRBJ2-3; perhaps TRBD1 as D (6 bases). The CDR3 spans 16 residues. Per the germline V gene, CDR1 is KGHDR and CDR2 is SFDVKD. Trimming left V 1 base short and J 5 bases short, with 15 bases between. The DNA for the CDR3 is TGTGCCACCAGTGATTTTCCAGGGGAGCAGGTAGATACGCAGTATTTT. Encoded protein: CATSDFPGEQVDTQYF.

The J gene is TRBJ2-3, the V gene TRBV7-9; 9 bases line up with TRBD1. The germline CDR1 and CDR2 sequences are SEHNR and FQNEAQ (reference sequence). This CDR3 has 14 amino acids. The V gene end was trimmed by 3 bases and the J gene end by 4 bases; junction bases not matched to a gene: 2. In nucleotides, the CDR3 is TGTGCCAGCAGCTTGGGGACAGGGTCAGATACGCAGTATTTT. The encoded protein is CASSLGTGSDTQYF.

CDR3 sequence: CASSESRTGGAGELFF. The CDR3 coding sequence is TGTGCCAGCAGTGAATCGCGAACCGGGGGGGCCGGGGAGCTGTTTTTT. The chain employs TRBV2 and TRBJ2-2, with 8 nucleotides matching TRBD2. CDR3 length: 16 amino acids. Germline lookup yields CDR1 SNHLY and CDR2 FYNNEI. Germline trimming cut 2 bases from V and 6 bases from J; bases unmatched to any gene: 8.

The V gene is TRBV3-1 (or the pseudogene TRBV3-2), the J gene TRBJ1-2, with D possibly TRBD1 on 5 matching bases. The CDR3 sequence is 13 residues long. Germline CDR1 reads LGHDT; CDR2 reads YNNKEL (reference sequence). Trimming stripped 2 bases from V and 2 bases from J, with 6 bases between. CDR3 loop: CASSQQGNYGYTF. The CDR3 region has the DNA TGTGCCAGCAGCCAACAGGGAAACTATGGCTACACCTTC.

This chain joins TRBV4-3 and TRBJ2-2, with 14 bases identical to TRBD2. The trim removed 4 bases at V and 2 bases at J, leaving 9 bases unmatched. CDR1 and CDR2 (germline): LGHNA, YSLEER. There are 19 residues in the CDR3. The CDR3 protein is CASSLGGGLAGVNTGELFF. The CDR3 nucleotides read TGCGCCAGCAGCCTTGGCGGGGGACTAGCGGGGGTTAACACCGGGGAGCTGTTTTTT.

This sequence joins TRBV4-3 and TRBJ1-1, with D possibly being TRBD1 (6 bases). Germline CDR1 reads LGHNA; CDR2 reads YSLEER. This CDR3 contains 15 residues. V was clipped by 2 bases and J by 4 bases, with 14 bases between them. The CDR3 DNA follows: TGCGCCAGCAGCCAAATAACAGGGTTGGGCACTGAAGCTTTCTTT. Its translation is CASSQITGLGTEAFF.

The chain carries TRBV30 and TRBJ1-6; 12 bases line up with TRBD1. V was pared by 4 bases and J by 4 bases, with 8 bases of the junction left unmatched. Germline V gene sequence: CDR1 GTSNPN, CDR2 SVGIG (reference sequence). CDR3 length: 17 amino acids. CDR3 sequence (DNA): TGTGCCTGGACCCCAGGGACAGGGGGCGCTTATAATTCACCCCTCCACTTT. Its translation is CAWTPGTGGAYNSPLHF.

The J gene is TRBJ2-1, the V gene TRBV4-2; weak D call: TRBD2 (5 bases). The CDR3 sequence is 16 residues long. Germline lookup yields CDR1 LGHNA and CDR2 YNFKEQ. The V end lost 4 bases, the J end lost 10 bases, and 23 bases lay between the germline ends. CDR3 in DNA: TGTGCCAGCAGCCGAGGACTCGAATCGGAATTGAGCGAGCAGTTCTTC. Protein sequence: CASSRGLESELSEQFF.

The chain is built from TRBV18 and TRBJ1-6; D is undetermined. The CDR3 covers 13 residues. V was shortened by 3 bases and J by 7 bases, with 7 bases between the two germline ends. Per germline, CDR1 KGHSH and CDR2 LQKENI. CDR3 loop: CASSPDGNSPLHF. The CDR3 DNA sequence: TGTGCCAGCTCACCCGACGGGAATTCACCCCTCCACTTT.

This clone was seen more than once but under ten times. This chain joins TRBV7-2 and TRBJ1-1; no clear D. Germline loops: CDR1 SGHTA, CDR2 FQGNSA. The CDR3 totals 15 residues. V was clipped by 1 base and J by 0 bases, with 9 bases between them. CDR3 protein: CASSLGPSMNTEAFF. In nucleotides, the CDR3 is TGTGCCAGCAGCTTAGGTCCCAGTATGAACACTGAAGCTTTCTTT.

The genes are TRBV29-1 and TRBJ2-7; 7 nucleotides match TRBD1. CDR1 is SQVTM and CDR2 is ANQGSEA in the germline V gene. Trimming cost V 8 bases and J 0 bases; bases outside gene matches: 13. The CDR3 consists of 15 residues. This CDR3 reads CSKGPGQSPSYEQYF. CDR3 sequence (DNA): TGCAGCAAAGGACCGGGACAGTCACCCTCCTACGAGCAGTACTTC.

Only one count was recorded for this clone. The chain uses TRBV3-1 (or the pseudogene TRBV3-2) and TRBJ2-7; TRBD2 matches 12 bases. Trimming at V came to 1 base and at J to 0 bases, leaving 7 bases not matched to a gene. This CDR3 is 18 amino acids long. The germline V gene encodes CDR1 LGHDT and CDR2 YNNKEL (reference sequence). This CDR3 is CASSQGPSGGASSYEQYF. CDR3 DNA: TGTGCCAGCAGCCAAGGCCCTAGCGGGGGGGCCTCCTCCTACGAGCAGTACTTC.

The chain combines TRBV4-3 with TRBJ1-4; D possibly corresponds to TRBD1 (5 bases). The V gene's germline CDR1 is LGHNA and CDR2 YSLEER. The CDR3 totals 15 residues. V lost 4 bases to trimming and J lost 6 bases, with 15 bases between them. This chain's CDR3 is CASSLLAGTYEKLFF. CDR3 in DNA: TGCGCCAGCAGCCTTTTAGCGGGGACGTATGAAAAACTGTTTTTT.

The DNA for the CDR3 is TGTGCCAGTAGTATCCCAGGGGCTAACTATGGCTACACCTTC. This encodes CASSIPGANYGYTF. The genes are TRBV19 and TRBJ1-2; D is perhaps TRBD1 (6 bases). This CDR3 comprises 14 residues. In germline, CDR1 is LNHDA, CDR2 SQIVND (reference sequence). The V end lost 3 bases, the J end lost 0 bases, and 8 bases lay between the germline ends.

This chain links TRBV7-8 with TRBJ2-5; perhaps TRBD1 as D (5 bases). Trimming stripped 1 base from V and 4 bases from J, with 16 bases between. CDR1 SGHVS and CDR2 FQNEAQ come from the germline V gene. The CDR3 is 16 residues long. This chain's CDR3 is CASSLGSSTRAETQYF. The CDR3, as DNA: TGTGCCAGCAGCTTAGGTTCCTCGACCAGGGCAGAGACCCAGTACTTC.

CDR3 amino acids: CASSLLTGNNQPQHF. The CDR3 DNA is TGTGCCAGCAGTTTATTGACAGGGAATAATCAGCCCCAGCATTTT. The rearrangement uses TRBV28 and TRBJ1-5; 7 bases align to TRBD1. V lost 1 base, J lost 4 bases, and 4 bases stayed unmatched. This CDR3 has 15 residues. CDR1 is MDHEN, CDR2 SYDVKM, per germline.

The chain carries TRBV19 and TRBJ2-7, with TRBD2 as a possible D gene (6 bases). Deletions cut 3 bases from V and 2 bases from J, with 14 bases between. CDR3 length: 15 amino acids. The germline CDR1 and CDR2 sequences are LNHDA and SQIVND (reference sequence). The CDR3 region has the DNA TGTGCCAGTAGTATTGTGTTCGGGAGTCCCTACGAGCAGTACTTC. It yields the protein CASSIVFGSPYEQYF. The entire variable domain, with the rest obtained from reference TRBV19 and TRBJ2-7, is as follows: DGGITQSPKYLFRKEGQNVTLSCEQNLNHDAMYWYRQDPGQGLRLIYYSQIVNDFQKGDIAEGYSVSREKKESFPLTVTSAQKNPTAFYLCASSIVFGSPYEQYFGPGTRLTVT.

The rearrangement joins TRBV7-9 to TRBJ2-6; no clear D. The germline V gene encodes CDR1 SEHNR and CDR2 FQNEAQ (reference sequence). The ends were cut back, 1 base at V and 1 base at J, with 5 bases in the middle. The CDR3 extends over 15 amino acids. In DNA form, the CDR3 reads TGTGCCAGCAGCTTAGGAGGTTCTGGGGCCAACGTCCTGACTTTC. This sequence encodes CASSLGGSGANVLTF. Looking up the rest from reference TRBV7-9 and TRBJ2-6 gives the full variable domain: DTGVSQNPRHKITKRGQNVTFRCDPISEHNRLYWYRQTLGQGPEFLTYFQNEAQLEKSRLLSDRFSAERPKGSFSTLEIQRTEQGDSAMYLCASSLGGSGANVLTFGAGSRLTVL.

The V call is TRBV7-9, the J call TRBJ1-1; 7 bases fit TRBD1. CDR1 and CDR2 (germline): SEHNR, FQNEAQ (reference sequence). The ends lost 5 bases at V and 0 bases at J; junction bases unmatched: 15. This CDR3 is 18 amino acids long. The CDR3 protein is CASSIPTRPTGMNTEAFF. CDR3 in DNA: TGTGCCAGCAGCATCCCGACCCGACCGACAGGGATGAACACTGAAGCTTTCTTT.

The V gene is TRBV21-1, the J gene TRBJ2-3; the tabulated D call, TRBD1, remains unverified against the DNA. TRBV21-1 is recorded as a pseudogene. The CDR3 is made up of 17 amino acids. CDR3 residues: CASSKDGEGAPPDTQYF. CDR3 nucleotides: TGTGCCAGCAGCAAAGACGGAGAGGGGGCCCCCCCAGATACGCAGTATTTT.

V and J are TRBV29-1 and TRBJ2-7; D is possibly TRBD1 (8 bases). Trimming stripped 5 bases from V and 5 bases from J, with 16 bases between. Germline V gives CDR1 SQVTM, CDR2 ANQGSEA. This CDR3 is 13 amino acids long. The CDR3 protein is CSVNRGGFDEQYF. The CDR3 nucleotides read TGCAGCGTTAACAGGGGGGGGTTTGACGAGCAGTACTTC.